The rows below give T cell receptor beta chains drawn from one sample of a study of shared clonotypes between healthy human individuals. The assay was immunoSEQ multiplex PCR, and TCRdb's table has in-frame clones only and misses some. The sample has about 2.1 million clones, roughly 93% seen once. The material sequenced was naive CD8+ T cells from PBMCs. These receptors were collected from a man aged 18 to 35 in good health. Some clones in this sample may be carry-over from other donors' samples. Each CDR3 is given with its conserved first and last residue. A D gene is named only where the DNA matches it firmly. Size tells how often a clone was seen (once, few, many) or the class of an expanded clone, and some rows leave it out.

DNA: TGCAGCGTTGAGGTCAAGCACTACGAGCAGTACTTC; CDR3: CSVEVKHYEQYF; size: .; V: TRBV29-1; J: TRBJ2-7; D: .
DNA: TGTGCCAGCAGTTACCTTCTAGCGGGAGGGACCGGGGAGCTGTTTTTT; CDR3: CASSYLLAGGTGELFF; size: once; V: TRBV6-5; J: TRBJ2-2; D: TRBD2
DNA: TGTGCCAGCAGCGCAACAACCGGGACTACCTCCTACAATGAGCAGTTCTTC; CDR3: CASSATTGTTSYNEQFF; size: .; V: TRBV9; J: TRBJ2-1; D: TRBD2
DNA: TGTGCCAGCAGTTACCCCCCAGAGGGAACGAACACTGAAGCTTTCTTT; CDR3: CASSYPPEGTNTEAFF; size: .; V: TRBV6-6; J: TRBJ1-1; D: .
DNA: TGTGCCAGTAGTATGGGGACAGCGATCTACGAGCAGTACTTC; CDR3: CASSMGTAIYEQYF; size: .; V: TRBV19; J: TRBJ2-7; D: TRBD1
DNA: TGTGCCAGCAGCGAGCGGGATAGCTCCTACAATGAGCAGTTCTTC; CDR3: CASSERDSSYNEQFF; size: .; V: TRBV6-5; J: TRBJ2-1; D: TRBD2
DNA: TGTGCCAGCAGTTTAGCGGGGGCACAGGGTCTCCCCTACGAGCAGTACTTC; CDR3: CASSLAGAQGLPYEQYF; size: .; V: TRBV27; J: TRBJ2-7; D: .
DNA: TGTGCCAGCAGCGGCCCGGGACAGGACTACGAGCAGTACTTC; CDR3: CASSGPGQDYEQYF; size: .; V: TRBV5-6; J: TRBJ2-7; D: TRBD1
DNA: TGTGCCACCAGCAGAGATCTAGGTCAGATGGGCTACGAGCAGTACTTC; CDR3: CATSRDLGQMGYEQYF; size: .; V: TRBV15; J: TRBJ2-7; D: .
DNA: TGCAGCGTTGAGCGTAGCGGGAGAAGACACAATGAGCAGTTCTTC; CDR3: CSVERSGRRHNEQFF; size: .; V: TRBV29-1; J: TRBJ2-1; D: TRBD2
DNA: TGTGCCAGCAGCGAGGCCCCGCCAGCAGGCTACAATGAGCAGTTCTTC; CDR3: CASSEAPPAGYNEQFF; size: once; V: TRBV9; J: TRBJ2-1; D: .
DNA: TGTGCCAGCAGTCGGGACTCCTACGAGCAGTACTTC; CDR3: CASSRDSYEQYF; size: .; V: TRBV6-6; J: TRBJ2-7; D: .
DNA: TGTGCCAGCAGTTACTCGGGGGGCTTCCTCTACAATGAGCAGTTCTTC; CDR3: CASSYSGGFLYNEQFF; size: .; V: TRBV6-5; J: TRBJ2-1; D: .
DNA: TGTGCCAGCAGCAGGACTAGCGGGAGATCGGATGAGCAGTTCTTC; CDR3: CASSRTSGRSDEQFF; size: .; V: TRBV27; J: TRBJ2-1; D: TRBD2
DNA: TGCAGCGTTGAGCCCGGGCCGGGACGGCAATTGAACACTGAAGCTTTCTTT; CDR3: CSVEPGPGRQLNTEAFF; size: .; V: TRBV29-1; J: TRBJ1-1; D: .
DNA: TGTGCCATCTACTTAGCAGTTCAAGAGACCCAGTACTTC; CDR3: CAIYLAVQETQYF; size: .; V: TRBV2; J: TRBJ2-5; D: .
DNA: TGTGCCAGCAGTGATATCGGGGTTCACAGGGGGCCAGATACGCAGTATTTT; CDR3: CASSDIGVHRGPDTQYF; size: .; V: TRBV2; J: TRBJ2-3; D: TRBD1
DNA: TGTGCCAGCAGTGACGTCGGGGGGGGACACAATGAGCAGTTCTTC; CDR3: CASSDVGGGHNEQFF; size: once; V: TRBV25-1; J: TRBJ2-1; D: TRBD2
DNA: TGTGCCAGCAGTTCTCCGGGACAGGGTCACGGCTACACCTTC; CDR3: CASSSPGQGHGYTF; size: .; V: TRBV27; J: TRBJ1-2; D: TRBD1
DNA: TGTGCTAGTGGTTCCTCCAGGGATCGGGAGACCCAGTACTTC; CDR3: CASGSSRDRETQYF; size: .; V: TRBV12-5; J: TRBJ2-5; D: .
DNA: TGTGCCAGCAGTTTACCGCCAGGGAGCTCCTACGAGCAGTACTTC; CDR3: CASSLPPGSSYEQYF; size: .; V: TRBV28; J: TRBJ2-7; D: .
DNA: TGTGCCAGCAGCGGGACTAGCGGAAGAGGGGAGACCCAGTACTTC; CDR3: CASSGTSGRGETQYF; size: .; V: TRBV5-4; J: TRBJ2-5; D: TRBD2
DNA: TGTGCCAGCAGCCTAGGGGGAGGGAGCTACGAGCAGTACTTC; CDR3: CASSLGGGSYEQYF; size: few; V: TRBV7-9; J: TRBJ2-7; D: .
DNA: TGTGCCAGCAGCTTCCCCGAGCACACAGATACGCAGTATTTT; CDR3: CASSFPEHTDTQYF; size: .; V: TRBV9; J: TRBJ2-3; D: .
DNA: TGCAGCGTTGTACCGGGGCCCGAGGAGACCCAGTACTTC; CDR3: CSVVPGPEETQYF; size: .; V: TRBV29-1; J: TRBJ2-5; D: .
DNA: TGTGCCAGCAGCTTAACTGCTAGCACGGGCACAGATACGCAGTATTTT; CDR3: CASSLTASTGTDTQYF; size: .; V: TRBV7-3; J: TRBJ2-3; D: .
DNA: TGTGCCAGCAGGGCCTCGGGGGGAGGGGAAAAACTGTTTTTT; CDR3: CASRASGGGEKLFF; size: .; V: TRBV6-1; J: TRBJ1-4; D: .
DNA: TGTGCCAGTAGTAACCCCCTAGCGGAGCGGAACACCGGGGAGCTGTTTTTT; CDR3: CASSNPLAERNTGELFF; size: .; V: TRBV19; J: TRBJ2-2; D: TRBD2
DNA: TGTGCCAGCAGCTTCAGGGATTCGGGCTACGAGCAGTACTTC; CDR3: CASSFRDSGYEQYF; size: .; V: TRBV13; J: TRBJ2-7; D: .
DNA: TGTGCCAGCAGACTAGCGGGAGTGCAGTACGAGCAGTACTTC; CDR3: CASRLAGVQYEQYF; size: .; V: TRBV28; J: TRBJ2-7; D: TRBD2
DNA: TGCGCCAGCAGCCAAACTATCACAGGGGGGTGGGACAATGAGCAGTTCTTC; CDR3: CASSQTITGGWDNEQFF; size: few; V: TRBV4-1; J: TRBJ2-1; D: TRBD1
DNA: TGTGCCAGCAGCCCATCAAGGGACAGGGCCTACGAGCAGTACTTC; CDR3: CASSPSRDRAYEQYF; size: .; V: TRBV7-8; J: TRBJ2-7; D: TRBD1
DNA: TGTGCCAGCAGCTCTGGACTAGCGGGAGTGAACACCGGGGAGCTGTTTTTT; CDR3: CASSSGLAGVNTGELFF; size: .; V: TRBV13; J: TRBJ2-2; D: TRBD2
DNA: TGCGCCAGCAGCCAAGATAGGAACACCATATATTTT; CDR3: CASSQDRNTIYF; size: .; V: TRBV4-1; J: TRBJ1-3; D: .
DNA: TGTGCCAGCAGCCGCGGGTGGACAGATACGCAGTATTTT; CDR3: CASSRGWTDTQYF; size: .; V: TRBV14; J: TRBJ2-3; D: .
DNA: TGTGCCAGCAGCCCGGAGCGGGTCGGCTCCTACAATGAGCAGTTCTTC; CDR3: CASSPERVGSYNEQFF; size: .; V: TRBV5-6; J: TRBJ2-1; D: .
DNA: TGTGCCAGCAGCCCTTTTAGGGCCTACGAGCAGTACTTC; CDR3: CASSPFRAYEQYF; size: .; V: TRBV28; J: TRBJ2-7; D: .
DNA: TGTGCCAGCAGTTACGGCGGGTGGGGAGCCGAGCAGTACTTC; CDR3: CASSYGGWGAEQYF; size: .; V: TRBV27; J: TRBJ2-7; D: .
DNA: TGTGCCAGCAGTTTTTCCCGCACCGGGGAGCTGTTTTTT; CDR3: CASSFSRTGELFF; size: .; V: TRBV7-7; J: TRBJ2-2; D: .
DNA: TGTGCCAGCAGCTCCCTCGGGGCAATCTACGAGCAGTACTTC; CDR3: CASSSLGAIYEQYF; size: .; V: TRBV11-1; J: TRBJ2-7; D: .
DNA: TGTGCCAGCAGCTTCGCGGACAGGGGGCGCGAGCAGTACTTC; CDR3: CASSFADRGREQYF; size: .; V: TRBV5-5; J: TRBJ2-7; D: TRBD1
DNA: TGTGCCATCAGTGAGCCGGGTCACAATGAGCAGTTCTTC; CDR3: CAISEPGHNEQFF; size: .; V: TRBV10-3; J: TRBJ2-1; D: .
DNA: TGTGCCAGCAGCCCAATGACAGGAAGGGGGTTGGATGAGCAGTTCTTC; CDR3: CASSPMTGRGLDEQFF; size: .; V: TRBV7-6; J: TRBJ2-1; D: .
DNA: TGTGCCAGCAGTTTAAACGGGTTCAACACTGAAGCTTTCTTT; CDR3: CASSLNGFNTEAFF; size: .; V: TRBV27; J: TRBJ1-1; D: .
DNA: TGTGCCAGCAGCCAATTAGGCGAGGGCCGGGAGAATGAGCAGTTCTTC; CDR3: CASSQLGEGRENEQFF; size: .; V: TRBV4-2; J: TRBJ2-1; D: .
DNA: TGCGCCAGCAGCCCCATTGAGGGGGGACTAAACTATGGCTACACCTTC; CDR3: CASSPIEGGLNYGYTF; size: .; V: TRBV4-3; J: TRBJ1-2; D: .
DNA: TGTGCCAGTAGCTGGCCTCAGGACAGCTCCTACAATGAGCAGTTCTTC; CDR3: CASSWPQDSSYNEQFF; size: .; V: TRBV19; J: TRBJ2-1; D: .
DNA: TGCAGCGTGCAACTAGCGGGAGAAGTAGATACGCAGTATTTT; CDR3: CSVQLAGEVDTQYF; size: once; V: TRBV29-1; J: TRBJ2-3; D: TRBD2
DNA: TGTGCCAGCAGCCTAGCGGGAGGTGGGTCCGGGGAGCTGTTTTTT; CDR3: CASSLAGGGSGELFF; size: .; V: TRBV27; J: TRBJ2-2; D: TRBD2
DNA: TGTGCCAGCAGCTTAATAGCGGGAGTCGGAACCGGGGAGCTGTTTTTT; CDR3: CASSLIAGVGTGELFF; size: .; V: TRBV11-2; J: TRBJ2-2; D: TRBD2
DNA: TGCAGCGTTGTACAGGGAAATGGCTACACCTTC; CDR3: CSVVQGNGYTF; size: few; V: TRBV29-1; J: TRBJ1-2; D: .
DNA: TGTGCCAGCAGCCCTAGTTGGGGGAGCAATCAGCCCCAGCATTTT; CDR3: CASSPSWGSNQPQHF; size: few; V: TRBV7-9; J: TRBJ1-5; D: .
DNA: TGTGCCTTTTCTGGGCGGGCCCGCACAGATACGCAGTATTTT; CDR3: CAFSGRARTDTQYF; size: .; V: TRBV7-9; J: TRBJ2-3; D: .
DNA: TGTGCCAGCAGTTTGAAGTCCATGAACACTGAAGCTTTCTTT; CDR3: CASSLKSMNTEAFF; size: .; V: TRBV6-5; J: TRBJ1-1; D: .
DNA: TGTGCCAGCAGGAAACCCGGGGACAGATCCTACGAGCAGTACTTC; CDR3: CASRKPGDRSYEQYF; size: .; V: TRBV5-4; J: TRBJ2-7; D: TRBD1
DNA: TGTGCCAGCAGCCCAAGGGCCGGCGTCTCCTACAATGAGCAGTTCTTC; CDR3: CASSPRAGVSYNEQFF; size: .; V: TRBV7-9; J: TRBJ2-1; D: .
DNA: TGTGCCAGCAGCGCCAAGGGCCACGAGCAGTACTTC; CDR3: CASSAKGHEQYF; size: once; V: TRBV13; J: TRBJ2-7; D: .
DNA: TGCGCCAGCAGCCAAGGTCCTAGCGGGAGTACAGATACGCAGTATTTT; CDR3: CASSQGPSGSTDTQYF; size: .; V: TRBV4-1; J: TRBJ2-3; D: TRBD2
DNA: TGCAGCGTTGTAGGGCCCGACACTGAAGCTTTCTTT; CDR3: CSVVGPDTEAFF; size: .; V: TRBV29-1; J: TRBJ1-1; D: .
DNA: TGTGCCAGTAGTTCGGGACACTTGAACACTGAAGCTTTCTTT; CDR3: CASSSGHLNTEAFF; size: .; V: TRBV19; J: TRBJ1-1; D: .